These T cell receptor beta chains were read from a single sample in a study of T cells in Graves' hyperthyroidism and ophthalmopathy. TCRdb recomputed calls from the multiplex PCR reads with MiXCR, one row per CDR3 protein. The data hold 220,000 or so distinct CDR3 sequences, with roughly 17% observed a single time. Sequences were obtained from blood. The receptor source for this set is a woman aged 18 to 35 with Graves' ophthalmopathy. CDR3s include the opening cysteine and the closing phenylalanine or tryptophan. Fields, in order: V gene, CDR3 length, clone size, D gene, J gene, CDR3 DNA, CDR3 protein. The D gene is left open where the match is weak. Size is stated for part of the rows, as once, few or many counts, or as a class when the clone is expanded.

v_gene: TRBV3-1; len: 15; abundance: .; d_gene: TRBD2; j_gene: TRBJ2-1; CDR3nt: TGTGCCAGCAGCCCCCCGGGACTAGCCGTCAATGAGCAGTTCTTC; CDR3aa: CASSPPGLAVNEQFF
v_gene: TRBV5-1; len: 14; abundance: many; d_gene: TRBD1; j_gene: TRBJ2-7; CDR3nt: TGCGCCAGCAGCTTGGACAGGGGGAATGGCGAGCAGTACTTC; CDR3aa: CASSLDRGNGEQYF
v_gene: TRBV28; len: 18; abundance: many; d_gene: TRBD1; j_gene: TRBJ1-2; CDR3nt: TGTGCCAGCAGATACCATCGTGTGTTGGACAGGGGACCCTATGGCTACACCTTC; CDR3aa: CASRYHRVLDRGPYGYTF
v_gene: TRBV28; len: 11; abundance: many; d_gene: .; j_gene: TRBJ1-1; CDR3nt: TGTGCCAGCAGCGACGACCCCCAAGCTTTCTTT; CDR3aa: CASSDDPQAFF
v_gene: TRBV7-9; len: 15; abundance: many; d_gene: .; j_gene: TRBJ1-1; CDR3nt: TGTGCCAGCAGCTTAGTTCGGCAGCCGAACACTGAAGCTTTCTTT; CDR3aa: CASSLVRQPNTEAFF
v_gene: TRBV25-1; len: 14; abundance: many; d_gene: .; j_gene: TRBJ1-6; CDR3nt: TGTGCCAGCAGTGAAGGGATAAGTGGCTCACCCCTCCACTTT; CDR3aa: CASSEGISGSPLHF
v_gene: TRBV27; len: 17; abundance: .; d_gene: TRBD1; j_gene: TRBJ1-5; CDR3nt: TGTGCCAGCAGTTTATCGGCGGGACAGACTAGCAATCAGCCCCAGCATTTT; CDR3aa: CASSLSAGQTSNQPQHF
v_gene: TRBV28; len: 16; abundance: many; d_gene: .; j_gene: TRBJ1-6; CDR3nt: TGTGCCAGCAGTTGGAGGGAGATTCGGGTTGATTCACCCCTCCACTTT; CDR3aa: CASSWREIRVDSPLHF
v_gene: TRBV6-1; len: 15; abundance: many; d_gene: TRBD1; j_gene: TRBJ1-4; CDR3nt: TGTGCCAGCAGTAAAAAGACAGGGCTACATGAAAAACTGTTTTTT; CDR3aa: CASSKKTGLHEKLFF
v_gene: TRBV19; len: 14; abundance: many; d_gene: .; j_gene: TRBJ1-1; CDR3nt: TGTGCCAGTAGGGCCGGGACCGACGTCGTTGGAGCTTTCTTT; CDR3aa: CASRAGTDVVGAFF
v_gene: TRBV28; len: 13; abundance: many; d_gene: .; j_gene: TRBJ1-2; CDR3nt: TGTGCCAGCAGTTCCCAGGTTAGGAGCGGCTACACCTTC; CDR3aa: CASSSQVRSGYTF
v_gene: TRBV5-4; len: 12; abundance: .; d_gene: .; j_gene: TRBJ2-1; CDR3nt: TGTGCCAGCAGCACCCGCGTCGGCGAGCAGTTCTTC; CDR3aa: CASSTRVGEQFF
v_gene: TRBV20-1; len: 15; abundance: many; d_gene: .; j_gene: TRBJ2-1; CDR3nt: TGCAGTGCTAGAGCGCCAGCCTTGGCCTACAATGAGCAGTTCTTC; CDR3aa: CSARAPALAYNEQFF
v_gene: TRBV19; len: 14; abundance: .; d_gene: .; j_gene: TRBJ1-2; CDR3nt: TGTGCCAGTAGTATAGGTGGCGGTTCCTATGGCTACACCTTC; CDR3aa: CASSIGGGSYGYTF
v_gene: TRBV5-1; len: 14; abundance: many; d_gene: .; j_gene: TRBJ2-3; CDR3nt: TGCGCCAGCAGCAGCGAAGGTGGGACAGATACGCAGTATTTT; CDR3aa: CASSSEGGTDTQYF
v_gene: TRBV4-2; len: 15; abundance: .; d_gene: .; j_gene: TRBJ2-5; CDR3nt: TGTGCCAGCAGCTACGTACGGGGGGCTCGAGAGACCCATTACTTC; CDR3aa: CASSYVRGARETHYF
v_gene: TRBV30; len: 13; abundance: many; d_gene: .; j_gene: TRBJ2-6; CDR3nt: TGTGGGCAGGGGGGCTCTGGGGCCAACGTCCTGACTTTC; CDR3aa: CGQGGSGANVLTF
v_gene: TRBV6-1; len: 12; abundance: many; d_gene: .; j_gene: TRBJ1-5; CDR3nt: TGTGCCAGCAGTGCTCTACAGCAGCCCCAGCATTTT; CDR3aa: CASSALQQPQHF
v_gene: TRBV4-1; len: 17; abundance: many; d_gene: TRBD2; j_gene: TRBJ2-5; CDR3nt: TGCGCCAGCAGCGAAGGGGGGCGACTAGCGGGAGAAGAGACCCAGTACTTC; CDR3aa: CASSEGGRLAGEETQYF
v_gene: TRBV7-2; len: 20; abundance: .; d_gene: TRBD2; j_gene: TRBJ2-1; CDR3nt: TGTGCCAGCAGCGTTACCGGGACTAGCGGGGACCGGGACTCGCGGCGTGAGCAGTTCTTC; CDR3aa: CASSVTGTSGDRDSRREQFF
v_gene: TRBV7-9; len: 16; abundance: many; d_gene: .; j_gene: TRBJ2-2; CDR3nt: TGTGCCAGCAGCTTTCGAGGCAGGGCAGGTCCCGGGGAGCTGTTTTTT; CDR3aa: CASSFRGRAGPGELFF
v_gene: TRBV20-1; len: 12; abundance: many; d_gene: .; j_gene: TRBJ1-2; CDR3nt: TGCAGTGCTAGCAGGGGATATTATGGCTACACCTTC; CDR3aa: CSASRGYYGYTF
v_gene: TRBV9; len: 14; abundance: many; d_gene: TRBD2; j_gene: TRBJ2-5; CDR3nt: TGTGCCAGCAGCGAAGTAGCGGGAGAAGAGACCCAGTACTTC; CDR3aa: CASSEVAGEETQYF
v_gene: TRBV4-1; len: 13; abundance: few; d_gene: .; j_gene: TRBJ2-5; CDR3nt: TGCGCCAGCAGCAAGGGAGTCCAAGAGACCCAGTACTTC; CDR3aa: CASSKGVQETQYF
v_gene: TRBV20-1; len: 16; abundance: few; d_gene: .; j_gene: TRBJ2-1; CDR3nt: TGCAGTGCTATTAGCTACGGGAGAGGGTCCTACAATGAGCAGTTCTTC; CDR3aa: CSAISYGRGSYNEQFF
v_gene: TRBV4-1; len: 12; abundance: few; d_gene: .; j_gene: TRBJ1-1; CDR3nt: TGCGCCAGCAGCCAAGGATTGACTGAAGCTTTCTTT; CDR3aa: CASSQGLTEAFF
v_gene: TRBV27; len: 15; abundance: many; d_gene: .; j_gene: TRBJ1-6; CDR3nt: TGTGCCAGCAGTTCGGGGGTGACGAGGTATTCACCCCTCCACTTT; CDR3aa: CASSSGVTRYSPLHF